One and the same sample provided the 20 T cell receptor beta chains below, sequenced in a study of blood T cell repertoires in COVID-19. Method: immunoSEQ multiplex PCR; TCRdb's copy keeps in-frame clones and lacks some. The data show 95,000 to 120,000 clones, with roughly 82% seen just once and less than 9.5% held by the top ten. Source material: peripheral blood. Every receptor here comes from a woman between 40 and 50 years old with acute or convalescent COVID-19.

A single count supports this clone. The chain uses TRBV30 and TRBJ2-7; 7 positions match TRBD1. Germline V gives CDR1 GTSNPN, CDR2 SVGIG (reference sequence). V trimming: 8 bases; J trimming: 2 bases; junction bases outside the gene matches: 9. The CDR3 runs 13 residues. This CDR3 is CASAFGQAYEQYF. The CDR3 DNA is TGTGCCAGCGCCTTTGGACAGGCCTACGAGCAGTACTTC. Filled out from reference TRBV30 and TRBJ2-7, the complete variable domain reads SQTIHQWPATLVQPVGSPLSLECTVEGTSNPNLYWYRQAAGRGLQLLFYSVGIGQISSEVPQNLSASRPQDRQFILSSKKLLLSDSGFYLCASAFGQAYEQYFGPGTRLTVT.

The CDR3 DNA is TGTGCCAGCAGCTTAGATGGCGGTTCCTATAATTCACCCCTCCACTTT. It yields the protein CASSLDGGSYNSPLHF. V is TRBV7-9 and J is TRBJ1-6; D is uncertain. This CDR3 has 16 amino acids. The ends were cut back, 1 base at V and 1 base at J, with 8 bases in the middle. Germline CDR1 and CDR2: SEHNR and FQNEAQ (reference sequence).

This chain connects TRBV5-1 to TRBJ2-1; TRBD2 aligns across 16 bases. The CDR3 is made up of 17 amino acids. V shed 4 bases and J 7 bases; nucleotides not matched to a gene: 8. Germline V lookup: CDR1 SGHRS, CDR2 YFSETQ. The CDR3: CASSHGTSGGAYNEQFF. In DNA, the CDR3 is TGCGCCAGCAGCCACGGGACTAGCGGGGGGGCTTATAATGAGCAGTTCTTC.

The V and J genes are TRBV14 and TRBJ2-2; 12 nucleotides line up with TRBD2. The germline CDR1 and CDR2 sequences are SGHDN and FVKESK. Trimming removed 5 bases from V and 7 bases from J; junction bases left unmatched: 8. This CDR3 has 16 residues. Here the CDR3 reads CASSDRTSGVFGELFF. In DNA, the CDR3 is TGTGCCAGCAGCGACAGGACTAGCGGGGTGTTCGGGGAGCTGTTTTTT.

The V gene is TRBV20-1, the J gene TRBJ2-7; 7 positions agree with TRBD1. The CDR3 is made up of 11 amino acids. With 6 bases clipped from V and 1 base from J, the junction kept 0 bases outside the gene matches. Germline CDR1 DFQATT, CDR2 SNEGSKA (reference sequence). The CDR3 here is CSAGQSYEQYF. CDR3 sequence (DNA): TGCAGTGCGGGACAGTCCTACGAGCAGTACTTC.

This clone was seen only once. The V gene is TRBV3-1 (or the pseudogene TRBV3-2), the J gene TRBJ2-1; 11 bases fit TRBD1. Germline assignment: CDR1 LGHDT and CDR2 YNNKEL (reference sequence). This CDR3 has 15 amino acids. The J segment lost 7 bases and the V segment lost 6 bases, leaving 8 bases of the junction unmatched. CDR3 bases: TGTGCCAGCAGTACCACCGGGACAGGGGGAAATGAGCAGTTCTTC. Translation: CASSTTGTGGNEQFF.

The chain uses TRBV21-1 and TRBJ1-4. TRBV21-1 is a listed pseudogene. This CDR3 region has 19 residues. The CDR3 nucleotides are TGTGCCAGGGCCACGGGGTCAAGGCGGGGTGTGTGGTCTAATGAAAAACTGTTTTTT. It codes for CARATGSRRGVWSNEKLFF.

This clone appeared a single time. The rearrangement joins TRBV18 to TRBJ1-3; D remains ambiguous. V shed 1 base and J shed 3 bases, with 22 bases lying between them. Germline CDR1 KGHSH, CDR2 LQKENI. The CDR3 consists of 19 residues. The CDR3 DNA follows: TGTGCCAGCTCACCACTTGGCTCTGGCGGTCAAGGAGGTGGAAACACCATATATTTT. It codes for CASSPLGSGGQGGGNTIYF.

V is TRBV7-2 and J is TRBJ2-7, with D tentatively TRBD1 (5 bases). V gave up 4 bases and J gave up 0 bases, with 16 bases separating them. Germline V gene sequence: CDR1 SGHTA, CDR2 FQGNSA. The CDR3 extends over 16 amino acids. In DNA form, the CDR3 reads TGTGCCAGCAGCTGGAGACAGAGACTGAGCTCCTACGAGCAGTACTTC. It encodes CASSWRQRLSSYEQYF.

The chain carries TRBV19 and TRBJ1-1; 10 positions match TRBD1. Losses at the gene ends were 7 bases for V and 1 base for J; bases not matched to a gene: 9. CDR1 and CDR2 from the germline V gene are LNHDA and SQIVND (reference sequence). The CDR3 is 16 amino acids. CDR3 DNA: TGTGCCAGTATCCAAGACAGGGGGCATGGGAACACTGAAGCTTTCTTT. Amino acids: CASIQDRGHGNTEAFF.

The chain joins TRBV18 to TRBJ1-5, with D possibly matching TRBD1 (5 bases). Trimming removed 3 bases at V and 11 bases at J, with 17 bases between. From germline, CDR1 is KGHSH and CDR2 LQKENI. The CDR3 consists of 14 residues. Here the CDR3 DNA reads TGTGCCAGCTCACCCGGCGGGGGGTCGGGGGCCCAGCATTTT. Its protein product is CASSPGGGSGAQHF.

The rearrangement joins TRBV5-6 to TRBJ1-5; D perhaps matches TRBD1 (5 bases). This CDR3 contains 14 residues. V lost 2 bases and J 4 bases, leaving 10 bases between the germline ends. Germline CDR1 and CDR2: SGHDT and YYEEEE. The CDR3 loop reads CASSFQGRNQPQHF. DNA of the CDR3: TGTGCCAGCAGCTTTCAGGGCCGAAATCAGCCCCAGCATTTT. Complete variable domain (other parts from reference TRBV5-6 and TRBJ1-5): DAGVTQSPTHLIKTRGQQVTLRCSPKSGHDTVSWYQQALGQGPQFIFQYYEEEERQRGNFPDRFSGHQFPNYSSELNVNALLLGDSALYLCASSFQGRNQPQHFGDGTRLSIL.

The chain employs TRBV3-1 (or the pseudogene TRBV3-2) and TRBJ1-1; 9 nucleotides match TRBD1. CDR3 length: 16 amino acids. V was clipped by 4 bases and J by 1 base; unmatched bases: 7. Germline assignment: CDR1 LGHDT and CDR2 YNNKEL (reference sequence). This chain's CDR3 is CASSRSGTGKNTEAFF. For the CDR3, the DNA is TGTGCCAGCAGCCGGTCCGGGACAGGGAAGAACACTGAAGCTTTCTTT.

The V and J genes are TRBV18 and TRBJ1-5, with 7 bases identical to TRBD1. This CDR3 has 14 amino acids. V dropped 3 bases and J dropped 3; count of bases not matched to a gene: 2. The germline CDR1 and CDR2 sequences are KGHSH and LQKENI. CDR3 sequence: CASSPTGYNQPQHF. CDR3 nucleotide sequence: TGTGCCAGCTCACCGACAGGGTACAATCAGCCCCAGCATTTT.

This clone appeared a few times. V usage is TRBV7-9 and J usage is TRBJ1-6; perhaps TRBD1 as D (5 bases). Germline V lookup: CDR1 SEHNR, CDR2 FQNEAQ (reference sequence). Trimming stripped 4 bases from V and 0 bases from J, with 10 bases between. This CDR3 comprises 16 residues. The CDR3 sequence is CASSSNQGSYNSPLHF. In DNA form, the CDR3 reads TGTGCCAGCAGCTCCAATCAGGGCTCCTATAATTCACCCCTCCACTTT.

The CDR3 sequence is CAAAGGNSNQPQHF. DNA of the CDR3: TGTGCCGCCGCGGGGGGTAATAGCAATCAGCCCCAGCATTTT. The V gene is TRBV30, the J gene TRBJ1-5; D is possibly TRBD1 (5 bases). Germline V gene sequence: CDR1 GTSNPN, CDR2 SVGIG (reference sequence). This CDR3 region has 14 residues. Trimming removed 8 bases at V and 0 bases at J, with 14 bases between. The variable domain in full, with the rest retrieved from reference TRBV30 and TRBJ1-5, is SQTIHQWPATLVQPVGSPLSLECTVEGTSNPNLYWYRQAAGRGLQLLFYSVGIGQISSEVPQNLSASRPQDRQFILSSKKLLLSDSGFYLCAAAGGNSNQPQHFGDGTRLSIL.

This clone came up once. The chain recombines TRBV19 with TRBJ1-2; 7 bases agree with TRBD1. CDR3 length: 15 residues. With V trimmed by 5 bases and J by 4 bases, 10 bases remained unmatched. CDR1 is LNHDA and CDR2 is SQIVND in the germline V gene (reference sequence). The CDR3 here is CASSVGTALFYGYTF. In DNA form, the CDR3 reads TGTGCCAGTAGTGTCGGGACAGCACTTTTCTATGGCTACACCTTC.

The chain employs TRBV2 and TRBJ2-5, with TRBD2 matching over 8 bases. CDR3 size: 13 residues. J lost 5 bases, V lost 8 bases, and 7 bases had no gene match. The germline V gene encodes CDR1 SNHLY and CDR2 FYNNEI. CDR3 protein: CASYRGGGETQYF. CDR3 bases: TGTGCCAGCTACCGGGGGGGCGGTGAGACCCAGTACTTC.

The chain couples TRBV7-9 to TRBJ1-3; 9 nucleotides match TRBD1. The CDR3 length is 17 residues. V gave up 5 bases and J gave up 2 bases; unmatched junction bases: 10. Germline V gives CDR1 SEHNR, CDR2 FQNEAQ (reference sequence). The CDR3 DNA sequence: TGTGCCAGCAGCCCCCCGGGACAGGGTTCGGCTGGAAACACCATATATTTT. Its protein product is CASSPPGQGSAGNTIYF.

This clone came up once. The CDR3: CASSDGGTTYEQYF. CDR3 bases: TGTGCCAGCAGCGACGGGGGGACCACCTACGAGCAGTACTTC. The chain employs TRBV6-5 and TRBJ2-7, with TRBD2 identical over 7 bases. CDR1 is MNHEY and CDR2 is SVGAGI in the germline V gene. V dropped 6 bases and J dropped 2; count of bases not matched to a gene: 7. This CDR3 contains 14 residues.